The entry below gives a single T cell receptor (beta chain) sequence along with its context. Germline V gives CDR1 LGHDT, CDR2 YNNKEL (reference sequence). Trimming cost V 0 bases and J 0 bases; bases outside gene matches: 13. This CDR3 contains 19 residues. This specimen comes from a study of blood T cell repertoires in COVID-19. The wider study: COVID-19 samples, acute and convalescent, were from the United States, Italy and Spain. T cells, B-cell-depleted T cells, or PBMCs provided the cDNA or gDNA that served as material.

Study processing details: Nucleated cell counts were estimated from reference gene primer amplification. The assay was immunoSEQ multiplex PCR, and TCRdb's table has in-frame clones only and misses some. V, J and clone size reflect that table, while D and trimming were determined from the DNA. This table holds over 250,000 clones, roughly 85% found once. This TCR was sampled from a man in his forties or fifties with active or convalescent COVID-19. The V and J genes are TRBV3-1 (or the pseudogene TRBV3-2) and TRBJ1-1; 7 bases map to TRBD1. What was sequenced was peripheral blood. CDR3 residues: CASSQDSPGGRHMNTEAFF. For the CDR3, the DNA is TGTGCCAGCAGCCAAGATTCCCCAGGGGGAAGGCACATGAACACTGAAGCTTTCTTT.